This T cell receptor (beta chain) came from a study of tumor and adjacent non-tumor tissue in lung cancer (dated by TCRdb to 2016 to 2019). General notes on the study: Patients with adenocarcinoma (roughly 12), squamous cell carcinoma (2) and small cell lung cancer (1) were included in the cohort. The study compared bulk TCRbeta repertoires from lung tumor tissue and matched distant non-tumor lung tissue of approximately 14 lung cancer patients. TCRbeta CDR3 sequencing was performed on about 30 paired specimens, with one tumor sample and one normal lung sample collected per patient. Ages among the 15 or so patients ranged from about 31 to 76 years, there were 10 or so men and 5 women, and disease was at TNM stage I to III. Sequencing generated a total of more than 95,000,000 productive TCRbeta reads, averaging roughly 3.9 million reads per sample. The investigation overall reported the following: TCR diversity was significantly higher in younger patients, and greater tumor TCR diversity was associated with shorter overall survival and shorter disease-free survival. Peripheral blood was not sequenced, so blood TCRbeta repertoires in these lung cancer patients were not examined. The top 100 clones accounted for a significantly larger cumulative portion of the repertoire in normal lung than in tumor tissue. The methods do not name the sequencing platform or mention unique molecular identifiers. With only around 15 patients in the cohort, the authors noted that larger samples and more detailed clinical data are needed. Tumor tissue showed significantly higher TCR diversity (inverse Simpson) than normal lung tissue, at 431.37 vs 166.20 (P = 0.0075, Mann-Whitney U test).

Bulk unsorted tissue served as the source for RNA extraction, and RNA quality was assessed using a NanoDrop ND-1000 and an Agilent 2100. Distant non-tumor tissue taken more than 3 cm from the tumor edge was used as the normal lung sample. Newly diagnosed lung cancer patients without prior chemotherapy who had been admitted for thoracic surgery in China between August and November 2014 were enrolled as donors. Patients with previous radiotherapy or chemotherapy, or with another concurrent cancer, were excluded from the study. Surgical tissue pieces of 1-2 cm3 were preserved in RNAlater solution and were kept at -80 degrees C until use. Ten or more counts support this clonotype. No antigen is known for it. The record has no base qualities; no much larger clone is one base away. From the cysteine through the phenylalanine, the CDR3 covers 14 amino acids. The sequence is cut down to CDR3 DNA, 42 bases in frame from base 1. Trimming takes 4 bases from V and 1 base from J, and the germline ends sit 10 bases apart. Looking up the germline V gene yields CDR1 MDHEN and CDR2 SYDVKM.

Library preparation was by multiplex PCR. These reads were obtained on an Illumina HiSeq 2500. TCRbeta libraries were built by three rounds of nested PCR using primers (Table S4), following protocols modified from ARM-PCR. Before sequencing, PCR products of 200-500 bp were excised from the gel and purified with the QIAquick gel extraction kit. Concerning the study's data processing: Trimmomatic was used to clean the reads, FLASH was used to merge the reads into complete CDR3 sequences, and MiTCR was used to assign the reads to V(D)J germline segments. VDJtools was used to compute clonal diversity as the inverse Simpson's index. In-frame sequences lacking a premature stop codon were counted as productive reads. TCRdb itself trimmed the public reads at Q25 with fastp, ran MiXCR and retained productive beta chains. Each record represents a unique CDR3 protein, reported with the most common genes and DNA among its rows. These V and J calls originate from TCRdb's pipeline instead of the authors' own analysis. The sample table lists 35,000 to 55,000 distinct CDR3 sequences, over 55% of them with a count of one. The ten largest clonotypes hold roughly 44% of the sample.

The sequence links TRBV28 to TRBJ1-2; the D gene cannot be named for sure. The sample was distant non-tumor lung tissue. This TCR came from a man aged 45-60 years with non-small cell lung cancer. The sequenced DNA: TGTGCCAGCAGTTCGCCTGGACTTAACTATGGCTACACCTTC. This gives the protein CASSSPGLNYGYTF.